The 14 T cell receptor beta chains reported below all come from one sample, sequenced in a study of shared clonotypes between healthy human individuals. Sequencing was performed with immunoSEQ multiplex PCR; in TCRdb, only in-frame clones are kept and a portion is missing. Among millions of clones listed, roughly 95% were seen once. Naive CD8 isolation took CD45RO-negative cells positively selected for CCR7 and excluded terminally differentiated effector memory CD45RA+ cells. The source material was naive CD8+ T cells sorted from blood. These receptor sequences come from a young man in good health.

The J gene is TRBJ2-3, the V gene TRBV4-1; D might be TRBD2 (6 bases). V lost 1 base and J lost 6, with 14 bases in between. CDR3 size: 15 residues. Germline CDR1 is MGHRA and CDR2 is YSYEKL. The CDR3 nucleotides read TGCGCCAGCAGCCAAGCGGGACTCAAAGGGGATACGCAGTATTTT. Translation: CASSQAGLKGDTQYF.

As concerns this clone: This sample also contains other DNA sequences that code for the same CDR3. The chain uses TRBV6-1 and TRBJ2-7; D is perhaps TRBD2 (6 bases). V was clipped by 3 bases and J by 4 bases, with 10 bases between them. Germline V gene data show CDR1 as MNHNS and CDR2 as SASEGT. The CDR3 length is 13 residues. Here the CDR3 reads CASSEREVYEQYF. In nucleotides, the CDR3 is TGTGCCAGCAGTGAGAGGGAGGTATACGAGCAGTACTTC.

The V gene is TRBV13, the J gene TRBJ1-2; D not resolved. V shed 0 bases and J shed 7 bases, with 18 bases lying between them. In germline, CDR1 is PRHDT, CDR2 FYEKMQ (reference sequence). There are 16 residues in the CDR3. Written as DNA, the CDR3 is TGTGCCAGCAGCTTAGGCCACTCGGACCTGGGAGGTGGCTACACCTTC. Its protein is CASSLGHSDLGGGYTF.

DNA for the CDR3: TGTGCCAGTAGTATCCAGGGGACACAAGAGACCCAGTACTTC. Its protein is CASSIQGTQETQYF. The V call is TRBV19, the J call TRBJ2-5, with D possibly TRBD1 on 6 matching bases. The V and J ends lost 3 bases and 2 bases respectively, with 10 bases between them. The CDR3 loop spans 14 amino acids. Germline assignment: CDR1 LNHDA and CDR2 SQIVND (reference sequence).

V gene TRBV9 combines with J gene TRBJ1-2, with 11 bases identical to TRBD1. V trimming: 4 bases; J trimming: 8 bases; junction bases outside the gene matches: 16. This CDR3 region has 17 residues. Germline CDR1 SGDLS, CDR2 YYNGEE. CDR3 amino acids: CASSSHFWTGGEGGYTF. The CDR3 DNA sequence: TGTGCCAGCAGCTCGCATTTCTGGACAGGGGGCGAGGGAGGCTACACCTTC. The variable domain in full, completed from reference TRBV9 and TRBJ1-2, reads DSGVTQTPKHLITATGQRVTLRCSPRSGDLSVYWYQQSLDQGLQFLIQYYNGEERAKGNILERFSAQQFPDLHSELNLSSLELGDSALYFCASSSHFWTGGEGGYTFGSGTRLTVV.

In regard to this clone: At one of its ends the junction is not consistent with the germline gene, which may arise from a read error. This chain connects TRBV7-7 to TRBJ2-7; 8 bases align to TRBD1. Per the germline V gene, CDR1 is SSHAT and CDR2 is FNYEAQ (reference sequence). This CDR3 contains 15 residues. DNA for the CDR3: TGTGCTAGCAGCTTATCTTCCGGGACAGGTTACGAGCAGTACTTC. Amino acid sequence: CASSLSSGTGYEQYF.

The rearrangement joins TRBV7-8 to TRBJ2-7; 11 nucleotides agree with TRBD2. Trimming at V came to 0 bases and at J to 4 bases, leaving 5 bases not matched to a gene. The CDR3 runs to 16 residues. Germline-derived CDR1 and CDR2 are SGHVS and FQNEAQ. The DNA of the CDR3 is TGTGCCAGCAGCTTAGCCAGTACTAGCGGGAGTTACGAGCAGTACTTC. Its translation is CASSLASTSGSYEQYF.

This clone was recorded once. Other DNA sequences of this sample code for an identical CDR3. The rearrangement joins TRBV2 to TRBJ1-3; possible D gene TRBD1, 5 bases. Per the germline V gene, CDR1 is SNHLY and CDR2 is FYNNEI. The CDR3 totals 15 residues. Trimming took off 2 bases at V and 0 bases at J, with 8 bases between the two ends. The CDR3 is CASSEWGSSGNTIYF. For the CDR3, the DNA is TGTGCCAGCAGTGAATGGGGGTCCTCTGGAAACACCATATATTTT. Based on the CDR3 plus reference TRBV2 and TRBJ1-3, the full variable domain is EPEVTQTPSHQVTQMGQEVILRCVPISNHLYFYWYRQILGQKVEFLVSFYNNEISEKSEIFDDQFSVERPDGSNFTLKIRSTKLEDSAMYFCASSEWGSSGNTIYFGEGSWLTVV.

The chain combines TRBV7-8 with TRBJ1-1, with 10 bases aligning to TRBD1. The V segment lost 5 bases and the J segment 5 bases; nucleotides outside the gene matches: 8. Germline CDR1 is SGHVS and CDR2 is FQNEAQ. The CDR3 has 15 residues. CDR3 nucleotides: TGTGCCAGCAGCGAATCGACAGGGGGCGGGACTGAAGCTTTCTTT. This codes for CASSESTGGGTEAFF.

This clone was found once. The chain links TRBV13 to TRBJ1-1; weak D call: TRBD1 (5 bases). Germline loops: CDR1 PRHDT, CDR2 FYEKMQ (reference sequence). Trimming took 5 bases from V and 2 from J, leaving 12 bases between them. The CDR3 length is 14 residues. CDR3 nucleotides: TGTGCCAGCAGCGACCGTGGGGGTAACACTGAAGCTTTCTTT. Protein product: CASSDRGGNTEAFF.

The gene calls are TRBV6-5 and TRBJ1-1; D unclear. Germline CDR1 and CDR2: MNHEY and SVGAGI. The V and J ends lost 3 bases and 1 base respectively, with 12 bases between them. The CDR3 loop spans 15 amino acids. This CDR3 is CASSYSVGGNTEAFF. CDR3 nucleotides: TGTGCCAGCAGTTATAGTGTCGGCGGGAACACTGAAGCTTTCTTT.

This clone came up once. The V gene is TRBV19, the J gene TRBJ2-2; D is undetermined. CDR1 is LNHDA, CDR2 SQIVND, per germline (reference sequence). The CDR3 runs 15 residues. Trimming shortened V by 1 base and J by 5 bases, and 11 bases separated the two germline ends. The CDR3 DNA reads as TGTGCCAGTAGTATAGGTGGTCTACCTACCGGGGAGCTGTTTTTT. Its translation: CASSIGGLPTGELFF.

This sequence joins TRBV9 and TRBJ2-1, with D maybe TRBD2 (5 bases). This CDR3 is 13 amino acids long. V dropped 3 bases and J dropped 4 bases, with 8 bases sitting between them. Germline V lookup: CDR1 SGDLS, CDR2 YYNGEE. The CDR3 DNA reads as TGTGCCAGCAGCGCGGAGGTTTACAATGAGCAGTTCTTC. Translating gives CASSAEVYNEQFF.

Comment on this clone: The same CDR3 can be traced to other DNA sequences in this sample. The V and J genes are TRBV4-1 and TRBJ2-1; 9 positions match TRBD2. CDR1 is MGHRA, CDR2 YSYEKL, per germline. The V gene end was trimmed by 0 bases and the J gene end by 4 bases; junction bases not matched to a gene: 4. The CDR3 has 16 residues. The CDR3 nucleotides read TGCGCCAGCAGCCAAGATAGAACTAGCGGGTACAATGAGCAGTTCTTC. Translating gives CASSQDRTSGYNEQFF.